This T cell receptor (beta chain) was captured by sequencing in a study of T cell repertoires in ileal Crohn's disease. Whole-study context: Operated complications were stricturing disease (about 60%) and penetrating disease (approximately 39%).

The CDR3 is 14 amino acids. Trimming shortened V by 5 bases and J by 2 bases, and 12 bases separated the two germline ends. Germline V gene lookup returns CDR1 MNHEY and CDR2 SVGAGI. The time point is: neoterminal ileum biopsy at postoperative endoscopy, about 6 months after surgery. TCRdb's table, derived via immunoSEQ multiplex PCR, lists solely in-frame clones and lacks some. The table includes about 13,000 clones, 65% to 85% detected once. What was sequenced was ileal tissue. This TCR came from an adult with Crohn's disease. The gene calls are TRBV6-5 and TRBJ1-2; D is perhaps TRBD1 (6 bases). The chain's CDR3 is CASSEAGANYGYTF. The CDR3 nucleotides are TGTGCCAGCAGTGAGGCAGGGGCCAACTATGGCTACACCTTC.